The text below deals with one T cell receptor (beta chain). This clonotype was observed once. What antigen it recognizes has not been identified. Base qualities are not at hand, and no much larger clone is one base apart. A single read makes a weak case. The data stem from a study of T cells after yellow fever vaccination (dated by TCRdb to between 2018 and 2021). For context, the study as a whole: The SMART-Seq v4 Ultra Low Input RNA kit was used to prepare libraries from fractions with low cell numbers. To follow T-cell clones before and after both primary and booster YFV17D yellow fever vaccination, bulk TCR alpha and beta repertoires underwent longitudinal sequencing. Two healthy male donors, one aged 18 to 29 and one aged 30 to 40 years, were included in the cohort. Bulk PBMC replicates and cell subsets were isolated from blood drawn at multiple timepoints before and after both primary and secondary immunization.

What the authors observed across the whole study: Most clones expanded after primary vaccination (around 96% of CD4 and about 85% of CD8) were re-detected after the booster, suggesting that broad memory maintenance occurred. The secondary T-cell response was found to be weaker but faster than the primary response, with a peak reached on day 5 rather than on day 15. A small fraction of clonotypes showed up in both the CD4 and CD8 compartments, probably as a result of convergent recombination. Because the study included only a couple of donors, the extent to which the findings can be generalized is limited. Computational filtering was needed because FACS-sorted repertoires could contain abundant contaminating clonotypes from the bulk population.

The CDR3 contains 16 residues, cysteine and phenylalanine counted. The DNA shown is the 48-base CDR3, in frame from base 1. The CDR1 and CDR2 encoded by the germline V gene are SGHTA and FQGNSA. A distance of 12 bases separates the germline ends of V and J, which lose 1 base and 1 base respectively. The treatment or condition label, as the study defines it: live attenuated yellow fever vaccine strain. At each blood-draw timepoint, two biological replicates of bulk PBMCs were obtained. A standard Ficoll-Paque protocol was used to isolate PBMCs from peripheral blood. TriZol was used to extract RNA from bulk PBMCs, from CD4 and CD8 fractions, and from dextramer-positive and dextramer-negative fractions. The data were produced on an Illumina NovaSeq 6000. TCR cDNA was synthesized by 5'RACE template switching, through which a universal primer site and unique molecular identifiers were introduced. Priming of cDNA synthesis was performed from both the TCR alpha and TCR beta constant segments. Libraries were amplified in two PCR steps, with sample barcodes and sequencing adapters added in the second step. Libraries were sequenced on Illumina HiSeq 2500 (2x100 bp) or NovaSeq (2x150 bp). Per the authors' processing: MIGEC handled demultiplexing of reads and collapsing into UMI consensus sequences, while MiXCR performed V(D)J alignment. Vaccine-responding clonotypes were defined with edgeR using replicate PBMC samples, requiring FDR below 0.01 and a log2 fold change above 5 up to day 15. Bulk clonotypes were assigned CD4 or CD8 identity according to which sequenced CD4 or CD8 repertoire held them at higher abundance. Clones were called with MiXCR by TCRdb after fastp trimmed the public reads at Q25, and only in-frame beta chains were retained. Each entry is one CDR3 protein sequence, shown with its most common DNA and genes. The V and J calls, along with clone size, are taken from TCRdb and not from the paper's own processing. This sample comprises 350,000 to 450,000 distinct CDR3 sequences, around 20% of them detected only once. The top ten constitute over 15% of the sample.

The input for sequencing was PBMCs, taken before the yellow fever booster vaccination. This receptor was obtained from a man in his late teens or twenties who received the YFV17D yellow fever vaccine. The V and J genes are TRBV7-2 and TRBJ2-3; TRBD1 is possibly the D segment (6 matching bases). The CDR3 sequence is CASSLGGNRGTDTQYF. In nucleotides, the sequence is TGTGCCAGCAGCTTAGGAGGGAACAGGGGCACAGATACGCAGTATTTT.